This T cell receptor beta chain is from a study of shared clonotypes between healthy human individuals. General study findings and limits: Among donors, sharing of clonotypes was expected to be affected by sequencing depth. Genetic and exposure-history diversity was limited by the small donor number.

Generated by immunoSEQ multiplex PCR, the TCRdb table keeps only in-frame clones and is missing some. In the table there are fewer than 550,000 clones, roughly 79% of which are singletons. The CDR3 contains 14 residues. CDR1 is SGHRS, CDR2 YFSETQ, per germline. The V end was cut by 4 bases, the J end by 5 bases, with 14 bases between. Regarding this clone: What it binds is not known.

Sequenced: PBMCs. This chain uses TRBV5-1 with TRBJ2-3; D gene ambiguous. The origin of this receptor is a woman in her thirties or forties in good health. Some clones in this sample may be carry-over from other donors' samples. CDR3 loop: CASSLRTDLDTQYF. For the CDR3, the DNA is TGCGCCAGCAGCCTAAGGACCGACTTAGATACGCAGTATTTT.